There are a few counts of the clone carrying this T cell receptor (beta chain). The target antigen is unknown. The sample originates from a study of vaccination effects on CD4 cells after COVID-19. Only in-frame clones appear in the TCRdb table, and some are missing; sequencing was by immunoSEQ multiplex PCR. The sample lists tens of thousands of clones, approximately 73% occurring once. With the ViraFEST assay, the study expanded antigen-specific CD4+ T cells using viral peptide pools, then sequenced them. CD4+ T cells were isolated after roughly nine days of culture. The person had PCR-confirmed SARS-CoV-2 infection between March and December 2020. With an HIV-1 Nef peptide pool, the negative control culture was set up. Findings and limits, study-wide: Convalescent patients were scarce in the study, and it lacked early post-infection timepoints. Late post-vaccination, clones induced by infection and those induced by vaccine underwent marked clonal contraction.

Germline V gene lookup returns CDR1 KGHDR and CDR2 SFDVKD. The ends were cut back, 4 bases at V and 12 bases at J, with 15 bases in the middle. The CDR3 loop spans 13 amino acids. The chain has TRBV24-1 and TRBJ2-1, with D unclear. The sample in question was CD4+ T cells from PBMCs cultured with HIV peptides, obtained before COVID-19 vaccination. Regarding subset: HIV-1 Nef peptide pool negative control/reference culture. This TCR was sampled from a human donor who had a prior SARS-CoV-2 infection. The CDR3 DNA sequence: TGTGCCACCAGTGAGAATGTTAGCCCTCGGCAGTTCTTC. Protein: CATSENVSPRQFF.